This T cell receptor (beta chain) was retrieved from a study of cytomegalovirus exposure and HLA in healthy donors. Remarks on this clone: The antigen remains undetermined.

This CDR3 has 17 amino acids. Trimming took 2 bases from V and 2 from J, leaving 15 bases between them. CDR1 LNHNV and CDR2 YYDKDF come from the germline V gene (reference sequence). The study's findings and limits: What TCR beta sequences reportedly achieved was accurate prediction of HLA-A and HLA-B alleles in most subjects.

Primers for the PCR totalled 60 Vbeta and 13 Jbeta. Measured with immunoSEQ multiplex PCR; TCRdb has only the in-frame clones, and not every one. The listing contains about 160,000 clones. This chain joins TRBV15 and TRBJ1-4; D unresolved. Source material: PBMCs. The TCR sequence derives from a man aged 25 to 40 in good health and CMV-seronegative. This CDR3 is CATSRRSGSKTNEKLFF. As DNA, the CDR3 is TGTGCCACCAGCAGACGTTCAGGCAGTAAGACTAATGAAAAACTGTTTTTT.